The clone carrying this TCR beta chain was seen a few times. Antigen specificity is unknown. The sample is drawn from a study of T cell repertoires in cytomegalovirus infection. Background on the study: CMV epitopes, recently identified HLA-C-restricted and well-studied HLA-B-restricted, were used.

TCRdb used MiXCR to reprocess the reads, holding one entry per CDR3 protein. The sample lists 450,000 to 600,000 distinct CDR3 sequences; approximately 42% were seen once. Regarding the study as a whole: The cumulative frequency of public TCR beta families identified carriers of CMV plus the relevant HLA. HLA-C-restricted CMV clonotypes gave the most frequent clonotype in two of eight donors.

CDR3 length equals 14 residues. J was trimmed by 11 bases and V by 2 bases; bases with no gene match: 8. In germline, CDR1 is MNHEY, CDR2 SVGEGT. The clonotype originates from a human donor in good health (CMV status not recorded). Some clones in this sample may be carry-over from other donors' samples. Source: cultured PBMCs, taken from culture after CMV antigen stimulation. This chain uses TRBV6-2 or TRBV6-3 with TRBJ2-1; 8 nucleotides align to TRBD2. This CDR3 is CASSYSGSRKQQFF. CDR3 nucleotide sequence: TGTGCCAGCAGTTACAGCGGGAGCCGAAAACAGCAGTTCTTC.